This passage covers 5 T cell receptor beta chains from one sample sequenced in a study of human T cells and chemical hapten exposure. As to time point: patch test 3, about 24 weeks after DPC sensitization. Treatment specified: therapeutic diphenylcyclopropenone sensitization with weekly scalp DPC. From the RACE reads, TCRdb called clonotypes with MiXCR, one entry per CDR3 protein. The table shows about 170,000 distinct CDR3 sequences, with 28% occurring only once. The sample here was whole blood, taken in connection with sensitization to the hapten diphenylcyclopropenone (DPC). These receptors all come from a woman aged 18-29 years with alopecia areata. Some clones in this sample may be carry-over from other donors' samples.

The chain employs TRBV5-6 and TRBJ1-2; the D gene is possibly TRBD1 (5 bases). The CDR3 is made up of 14 amino acids. CDR1 SGHDT and CDR2 YYEEEE come from the germline V gene. With 4 bases removed from V and 0 bases from J, the gap between germline ends came to 10 bases. The CDR3 DNA reads as TGTGCCAGCAGCGCGACAGACTCTAACTATGGCTACACCTTC. Amino acid sequence: CASSATDSNYGYTF.

J is TRBJ2-1 and V is TRBV6-2 or TRBV6-3; no definite D call. The CDR3 extends over 13 amino acids. V lost 3 bases, J lost 6 bases, and 9 bases lay in between. CDR1 and CDR2 (germline): MNHEY, SVGEGT. CDR3 amino acids: CASSYGSSNEQFF. CDR3 coding DNA: TGTGCCAGCAGTTATGGCAGCTCCAATGAGCAGTTCTTC.

The gene calls are TRBV7-2 and TRBJ2-7, with D tentatively TRBD2 (6 bases). Germline V gene lookup returns CDR1 SGHTA and CDR2 FQGNSA. There are 15 residues in the CDR3. Trimming pared 1 base from V and 5 bases from J, leaving 15 bases between. The CDR3 nucleotides are TGTGCCAGCAGCTTAGTACGAGGGACTCCCCACGAGCAGTACTTC. Translated: CASSLVRGTPHEQYF.

This chain uses TRBV10-3 with TRBJ2-7, with 9 bases aligning to TRBD1. V shed 4 bases and J 5 bases; nucleotides not matched to a gene: 6. This CDR3 has 14 amino acids. Looked up from germline, CDR1 is ENHRY and CDR2 is SYGVKD. CDR3 sequence (DNA): TGTGCCATCAGTGTCCGGGACAGGGACCACGAGCAGTACTTC. Amino acids: CAISVRDRDHEQYF.

V is TRBV20-1 and J is TRBJ2-2; 7 nucleotides match TRBD1. From germline, CDR1 is DFQATT and CDR2 SNEGSKA (reference sequence). This CDR3 contains 16 residues. J was trimmed by 2 bases and V by 1 base; bases with no gene match: 7. The CDR3 region is CSARAPRDRNTGELFF. CDR3 nucleotides: TGCAGTGCTAGAGCCCCTCGGGACAGAAACACCGGGGAGCTGTTTTTT.